This TCR beta chain stems from a study of blood T cell repertoires in COVID-19. On the study more broadly: Whether acute or convalescent, the COVID-19 samples came from the United States, Italy and Spain. PBMCs, B-cell-depleted T cells, or T cells provided the cDNA or gDNA that made up the material.

In germline, CDR1 is MNHEY, CDR2 SVGAGI. The CDR3 length is 16 residues. Trimming removed 2 bases from V and 3 bases from J; junction bases left unmatched: 9. In the original workflow: Scientists estimated how many nucleated cells there were by amplifying reference gene primers. TCRdb keeps only in-frame clones here, not all; method: immunoSEQ multiplex PCR. The DNA gave D and trimming, while V, J and clone size come from that table. The sample includes 120,000 to 150,000 clones, 80% to 90% of them seen just once. This sequence joins TRBV6-5 and TRBJ1-2; 7 bases match TRBD1. Sample: peripheral blood. The receptor was derived from a human donor with acute or convalescent COVID-19. The donor label of this sample is uncertain. The CDR3 region is CASSYDRVDADYGYTF. The CDR3 nucleotides are TGTGCCAGCAGTTACGACAGGGTCGATGCAGACTATGGCTACACCTTC.